These T cell receptor beta chains were read from a single sample in a study of PD-L1 blockade in urothelial cancer. Some clones are missing from TCRdb's copy, which holds only in-frame ones; the method was immunoSEQ multiplex PCR. The sample yields roughly 2,200 clones, 37% seen once. This material consisted of tumor tissue, taken before atezolizumab (anti-PD-L1) treatment. These receptors were collected from a man aged 55 to 70 with urothelial cancer. CDR3s include the opening cysteine and the closing phenylalanine or tryptophan. A D gene is named only where the DNA matches it firmly. Size values are once, few and many counts, or a class for expanded clones, and some rows have none.

TGTGCCAGCAGCTTAGGCAGGGGCGGCAATCAGCCCCAGCATTTT	CASSLGRGGNQPQHF	-	TRBV7-6	TRBJ1-5	-
TGCGCCAGCAGTGAGTCGCTAGCGGGAGGCACAGATACGCAGTATTTT	CASSESLAGGTDTQYF	-	TRBV10-2	TRBJ2-3	TRBD2
TGTGCCAGCAGCCCCCAGGGACAGAACCAAGAGACCCAGTACTTC	CASSPQGQNQETQYF	medium-sized	TRBV9	TRBJ2-5	TRBD1
TGTGCCAGTAGTAGGGACGCAAGCTCCTACGAGCAGTACTTC	CASSRDASSYEQYF	few	TRBV19	TRBJ2-7	-
TGCGCCAGCAGTCTACCTAGGGCAGATACGCAGTATTTT	CASSLPRADTQYF	-	TRBV4-1	TRBJ2-3	-
TGTGCCAGCTCGCTTTCCTCCAGGGGGCTTAATCAGCCCCAGCATTTT	CASSLSSRGLNQPQHF	-	TRBV18	TRBJ1-5	TRBD1
TGTGCCATCGGGAGCGGAGAGGGGTGGGACGGGGAGCTGTTTTTT	CAIGSGEGWDGELFF	few	TRBV10-3	TRBJ2-2	-
TGTGCCAGCTCTAGCGGGAGAGTGAATGAGCAGTTCTTC	CASSSGRVNEQFF	-	TRBV6-7	TRBJ2-1	TRBD2
TGTGCCAGCAGCGTTGAGGGGACGGGCGTCATCAATGAGCAGTTCTTC	CASSVEGTGVINEQFF	-	TRBV9	TRBJ2-1	-
TGTGCCACCAGCAGAGATCGAGGGGGGCGCTGGCATACGCAGTATTTT	CATSRDRGGRWHTQYF	-	TRBV15	TRBJ2-3	-
TGTGCCAGCAGTCTCCCCGGGGGGGCCCGGGAGACCCAGTACTTC	CASSLPGGARETQYF	few	TRBV28	TRBJ2-5	TRBD2
TGTGCCAGTAGTATAGACCTCTGGGGGACGGGCCGCTTGGCCCAAGAGACCCAGTACTTC	CASSIDLWGTGRLAQETQYF	-	TRBV19	TRBJ2-5	-